The 11 T cell receptor beta chains given below trace back to one sample, sequenced in a study of identical twins (TCRdb year 2016). The protocol used for the library was 5' RACE. Sequencing instrument: Illumina HiSeq 2000. TCRdb took the public reads, trimmed them with fastp at Q25, ran MiXCR for clone calling and kept in-frame beta chains. Identical CDR3 proteins give one entry, which carries the most common genes and DNA. For this sample the table gives 1.5 million to 2 million distinct CDR3 sequences, of which about 30% were detected only once. The biggest ten clones account for under 0.35% of the sample. The sequenced sample consisted of cord blood. These receptors all stem from a newborn girl in good health.

The sample holds a few counts of this clonotype. CDR3 DNA: TGTGCCAGCAGCTCCCTGTTGGGGGGCGAGCAGTACTTC. Translation gives CASSSLLGGEQYF. The rearrangement joins TRBV13 to TRBJ2-7, with a weak D call TRBD2 (6 bases). Per the germline V gene, CDR1 is PRHDT and CDR2 is FYEKMQ (reference sequence). Trimming took 4 bases from V and 6 from J, leaving 13 bases between them. The CDR3 contains 13 residues. Full variable domain (rest looked up from reference TRBV13 and TRBJ2-7): AAGVIQSPRHLIKEKRETATLKCYPIPRHDTVYWYQQGPGQDPQFLISFYEKMQSDKGSIPDRFSAQQFSDYHSELNMSSLELGDSALYFCASSSLLGGEQYFGPGTRLTVT.

The chain combines TRBV4-2 with TRBJ2-3, with 13 positions matching TRBD2. Trimming took 3 bases from V and 4 from J; bases not matched to a gene: 4. This CDR3 region has 16 residues. CDR1 and CDR2 from the germline V gene are LGHNA and YNFKEQ. CDR3 nucleotides: TGTGCCAGCAGCCATATTACTAGCGGGAGGGCAGATACGCAGTATTTT. Translation: CASSHITSGRADTQYF.

This clonotype was counted at least ten times. The V and J genes are TRBV12-3 or TRBV12-4 and TRBJ2-7; D is unclear. CDR3 length: 12 residues. Trimming took off 3 bases at V and 2 bases at J, with 5 bases between the two ends. The CDR3 DNA reads as TGTGCCAGCAGTTTTGGCCCCTACGAGCAGTACTTC. It codes for CASSFGPYEQYF.

This clonotype was detected only a few times. The rearrangement links TRBV2 to TRBJ2-5; D is ambiguous. This CDR3 has 15 residues. Trimming shortened V by 1 base and J by 3 bases, and 12 bases separated the two germline ends. CDR1 SNHLY and CDR2 FYNNEI come from the germline V gene. CDR3 bases: TGTGCCAGCAGTGAAGAGTTGGCTAGGGAAGAGACCCAGTACTTC. It translates to CASSEELAREETQYF.

The chain uses TRBV5-1 and TRBJ1-4; 7 bases fit TRBD1. Per germline, CDR1 SGHRS and CDR2 YFSETQ. The CDR3 covers 16 residues. With V trimmed by 4 bases and J by 1 base, 7 bases remained unmatched. The DNA of the CDR3 is TGCGCCAGCAGCCCGGACCGACAGGGAACTAATGAAAAACTGTTTTTT. Translation gives CASSPDRQGTNEKLFF.

This clonotype has more than one count but fewer than ten. The CDR3 DNA follows: TGTGCCACCAGCGCAACCGGAGATGAGCAGTTCTTC. As protein: CATSATGDEQFF. This chain joins TRBV24-1 and TRBJ2-1; D unresolved. The CDR3 totals 12 residues. V was shortened by 7 bases and J by 8 bases, with 11 bases between the two germline ends. CDR1 is KGHDR and CDR2 is SFDVKD in the germline V gene.

CDR3 residues: CASSVSHATDTQYF. The CDR3 DNA follows: TGTGCCAGCAGCGTCTCCCATGCCACAGATACGCAGTATTTT. The chain recombines TRBV9 with TRBJ2-3; D gene uncertain. This CDR3 has 14 amino acids. From germline, CDR1 is SGDLS and CDR2 YYNGEE. V was shortened by 2 bases and J by 2 bases, with 9 bases between the two germline ends.

The J gene is TRBJ2-5, the V gene TRBV5-1; 7 bases line up with TRBD2. With V trimmed by 1 base and J by 4 bases, 4 bases remained unmatched. CDR1 and CDR2 (germline): SGHRS, YFSETQ. The CDR3 runs 14 residues. The CDR3 coding sequence is TGCGCCAGCAGCTTGAGGACTAGAGGAGAGACCCAGTACTTC. This gives the protein CASSLRTRGETQYF.

In this sample, this clonotype turned up a few times. The chain couples TRBV4-2 to TRBJ2-6; D is ambiguous. Trimming left V 4 bases short and J 4 bases short, with 20 bases between. Germline V lookup: CDR1 LGHNA, CDR2 YNFKEQ. CDR3 length: 18 residues. The CDR3 nucleotides read TGTGCCAGCAGCCCACCCCGTTATGGCAGAACCGGGGCCAACGTCCTGACTTTC. It yields the protein CASSPPRYGRTGANVLTF.

The chain couples TRBV7-2 to TRBJ2-2, with a tentative D call TRBD2 (6 bases). CDR3 size: 17 residues. Germline loops: CDR1 SGHTA, CDR2 FQGNSA. V was cut by 1 base and J by 2 bases, with 14 bases left in between. This chain's CDR3 is CASSLVGTPYNTGELFF. The CDR3 DNA reads TGTGCCAGCAGCTTAGTAGGGACTCCTTATAACACCGGGGAGCTGTTTTTT.

The J gene is TRBJ2-3, the V gene TRBV27; a weak D match, TRBD2 (6 bases). The CDR3 is made up of 16 amino acids. V lost 6 bases and J lost 2, with 18 bases in between. Germline values: CDR1 MNHEY, CDR2 SMNVEV (reference sequence). The CDR3 is CASSRYLLASTDTQYF. The CDR3 coding sequence is TGTGCCAGCAGCCGATATTTACTAGCCTCCACAGATACGCAGTATTTT.